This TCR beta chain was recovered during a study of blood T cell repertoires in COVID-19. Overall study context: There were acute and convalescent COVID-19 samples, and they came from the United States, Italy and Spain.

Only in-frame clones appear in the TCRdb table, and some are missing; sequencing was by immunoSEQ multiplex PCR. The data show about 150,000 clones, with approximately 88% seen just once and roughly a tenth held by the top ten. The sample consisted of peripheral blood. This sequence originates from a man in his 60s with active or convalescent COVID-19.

The chain's CDR3 is CASSEVPGQPMNTEAFF. The CDR3 DNA reads as TGTGCCAGCAGTGAAGTACCGGGACAGCCGATGAACACTGAAGCTTTCTTT. The chain carries TRBV2 and TRBJ1-1, with 7 bases that match TRBD1. Germline-derived CDR1 and CDR2 are SNHLY and FYNNEI. This CDR3 comprises 17 residues. The V segment lost 1 base and the J segment 0 bases; nucleotides outside the gene matches: 8. The whole variable domain, filled in from reference TRBV2 and TRBJ1-1, reads EPEVTQTPSHQVTQMGQEVILRCVPISNHLYFYWYRQILGQKVEFLVSFYNNEISEKSEIFDDQFSVERPDGSNFTLKIRSTKLEDSAMYFCASSEVPGQPMNTEAFFGQGTRLTVV.